In its sample, the clone carrying this T cell receptor (beta chain) was seen a few times. The antigen is undetermined. PCR was performed using 60 Vbeta and 13 Jbeta primers. Clones were read by immunoSEQ multiplex PCR, and TCRdb kept only the in-frame ones, dropping some. The profile covers under 200,000 clones, with about 70% appearing a single time and 1.5% to 2% taken by the ten largest. The data originate from a study of cytomegalovirus exposure and HLA in healthy donors. Findings and caveats of the study: Later work associated approximately 17,000 TCR beta sequences with HLA alleles at 0.05 false discovery rate. Most of the TCR beta V segments (in an earlier analysis) were productive either about 87% or about 30% of the time.

CDR1 and CDR2 from the germline V gene are SQVTM and ANQGSEA. V lost 5 bases, J lost 0 bases, and 8 bases stayed unmatched. The CDR3 has 15 residues. The sequence derives from a woman in her twenties or thirties in good health and CMV-seronegative. The chain couples TRBV29-1 to TRBJ1-1; 8 bases are shared with TRBD1. Sequencing used PBMCs. The CDR3 loop reads CSVSDRVGLNTEAFF. CDR3 nucleotide sequence: TGCAGCGTTTCGGACAGGGTGGGCCTGAACACTGAAGCTTTCTTT.